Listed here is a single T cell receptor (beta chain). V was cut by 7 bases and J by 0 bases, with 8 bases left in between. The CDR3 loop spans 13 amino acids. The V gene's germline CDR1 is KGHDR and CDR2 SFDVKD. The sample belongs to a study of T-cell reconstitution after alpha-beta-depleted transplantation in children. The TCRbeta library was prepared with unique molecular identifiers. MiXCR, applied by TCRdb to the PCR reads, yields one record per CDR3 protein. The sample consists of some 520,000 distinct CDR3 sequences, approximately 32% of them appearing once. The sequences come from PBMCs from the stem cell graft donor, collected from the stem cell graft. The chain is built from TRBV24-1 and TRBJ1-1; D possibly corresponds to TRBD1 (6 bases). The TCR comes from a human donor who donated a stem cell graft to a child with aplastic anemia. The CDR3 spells CATRQGMNTEAFF. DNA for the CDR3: TGTGCCACCAGACAGGGCATGAACACTGAAGCTTTCTTT.